The 22 T cell receptor beta chains below come from one sample, sequenced in a study of T cells after yellow fever vaccination. MiXCR, applied by TCRdb to the 5' RACE reads, yields one record per CDR3 protein. Of about 220,000 distinct CDR3 sequences listed, approximately 3.2% are singletons. Sequencing was performed on CD4+ T cells sorted from PBMCs, taken 10 days after the yellow fever booster vaccination. The receptors stem from a man aged 18-30 years who received the YFV17D yellow fever vaccine.

This clonotype was detected many times. V is TRBV5-1 and J is TRBJ2-7; D ambiguous. The V and J ends lost 1 base and 0 bases respectively, with 11 bases between them. CDR1 is SGHRS and CDR2 is YFSETQ in the germline V gene. There are 15 residues in the CDR3. The CDR3 reads CASSLLGGSSYEQYV. The CDR3 DNA reads as TGCGCCAGCAGCTTGCTCGGCGGAAGCTCCTACGAGCAGTACGTC.

This clonotype occurred a few times. The rearrangement links TRBV5-1 to TRBJ1-5; 9 bases match TRBD1. This CDR3 is built from 16 residues. The V segment lost 0 bases and the J segment 3 bases; nucleotides outside the gene matches: 4. Per the germline V gene, CDR1 is SGHRS and CDR2 is YFSETQ. CDR3 loop: CASSLDGTGLNQPQHF. The CDR3 coding sequence is TGCGCCAGCAGCTTGGACGGGACAGGGCTCAATCAGCCCCAGCATTTT.

This clonotype was counted many times. V usage is TRBV5-4 and J usage is TRBJ1-2; D is ambiguous. V gave up 0 bases and J gave up 4 bases, with 10 bases separating them. Germline CDR1 reads SGHNT; CDR2 reads YYREEE (reference sequence). The CDR3 is made up of 14 amino acids. The CDR3 loop is CASSLGNSGYGYTF. The CDR3 DNA sequence: TGTGCCAGCAGCTTGGGGAACAGTGGCTATGGCTACACCTTC.

This clonotype was observed a few times. The chain employs TRBV5-1 and TRBJ1-6, with a tentative D call TRBD1 (5 bases). The ends were cut back, 6 bases at V and 9 bases at J, with 22 bases in the middle. Per germline, CDR1 SGHRS and CDR2 YFSETQ. The CDR3 contains 16 residues. The CDR3 loop reads CASTEGTHRTLSPLHF. The CDR3 DNA reads as TGCGCCAGCACAGAGGGAACACACAGGACTCTTTCACCCCTCCACTTT.

This clonotype was counted at least ten times. The chain joins TRBV20-1 to TRBJ1-1; D call uncertain. The V end lost 0 bases, the J end lost 1 base, and 12 bases lay between the germline ends. This CDR3 spans 15 amino acids. Looked up from germline, CDR1 is DFQATT and CDR2 is SNEGSKA (reference sequence). CDR3 nucleotide sequence: TGCAGTGCTAGAGATAGCGGCCTCGGGAACACTGAAGCTTTCTTT. Translated: CSARDSGLGNTEAFF.

This clonotype has a handful of counts. The chain carries TRBV20-1 and TRBJ2-7; the match to TRBD1 covers 8 bases. Germline V gene data show CDR1 as DFQATT and CDR2 as SNEGSKA (reference sequence). This CDR3 has 15 amino acids. The V and J ends lost 5 bases and 4 bases, in that order; junction bases with no gene match: 13. CDR3 nucleotide sequence: TGCAGTGCTGGATACCCTAAGACAGGGGTGTACGAGCAGTACGTC. It encodes CSAGYPKTGVYEQYV.

This clonotype was counted only a few times. This chain joins TRBV4-1 and TRBJ1-2, with a tentative D call TRBD1 (6 bases). Germline V gives CDR1 MGHRA, CDR2 YSYEKL. V was clipped by 3 bases and J by 8 bases, with 16 bases between them. This CDR3 spans 14 amino acids. CDR3 region: CASSQTVTGRGYTF. Here the CDR3 DNA reads TGCGCCAGCAGCCAGACTGTAACAGGGAGGGGCTACACCTTC.

This clonotype has a count of ten or more. The chain carries TRBV7-2 and TRBJ1-5; TRBD1 aligns across 7 bases. From germline, CDR1 is SGHTA and CDR2 FQGNSA. V shed 5 bases and J 4 bases; nucleotides not matched to a gene: 5. This CDR3 region has 14 residues. DNA for the CDR3: TGTGCCAGCAGCCAGGACAGGCCAAATCAGCCCCAGCATTTT. Encoded protein: CASSQDRPNQPQHF.

Ten or more counts support this clonotype. The chain recombines TRBV6-5 with TRBJ2-3; a weak D match, TRBD2 (5 bases). CDR1 is MNHEY and CDR2 is SVGAGI in the germline V gene. The CDR3 covers 12 residues. The ends were cut back, 5 bases at V and 6 bases at J, with 9 bases in the middle. The CDR3 sequence is CASSTLDDTQYF. CDR3 DNA: TGTGCCAGCAGTACACTAGATGATACGCAGTATTTT.

This clonotype was seen ten or more times. The chain employs TRBV7-2 and TRBJ1-1, with unresolved D. Trimming shortened V by 2 bases and J by 1 base, and 8 bases separated the two germline ends. This CDR3 has 14 residues. Germline V CDR1 and CDR2: SGHTA, FQGNSA. The CDR3 reads CASSLSSGNTEAFF. CDR3 DNA: TGTGCCAGCAGCTTATCTTCCGGGAACACTGAAGCTTTCTTT. Full variable domain (missing parts from reference TRBV7-2 and TRBJ1-1): GAGVSQSPSNKVTEKGKDVELRCDPISGHTALYWYRQSLGQGLEFLIYFQGNSAPDKSGLPSDRFSAERTGGSVSTLTIQRTQQEDSAVYLCASSLSSGNTEAFFGQGTRLTVV.

This clonotype was recorded at least ten times. The chain employs TRBV20-1 and TRBJ2-6; TRBD1 agrees at 11 bases. V lost 0 bases to trimming and J lost 16 bases; unmatched junction nucleotides: 5. Per germline, CDR1 DFQATT and CDR2 SNEGSKA (reference sequence). The CDR3 covers 13 residues. CDR3 nucleotides: TGCAGTGCTAGAGATCCCGGGACAGGGGGACTGACTTTC. Amino acids: CSARDPGTGGLTF.

This clonotype came up a few times. V usage is TRBV11-2 and J usage is TRBJ2-7; D is unresolved. The CDR3 runs 10 residues. Germline loops: CDR1 SGHAT, CDR2 FQNNGV. V was pared by 4 bases and J by 2 bases, with 0 bases between. The CDR3 region has the DNA TGTGCCAGCAGCTCCTACGAGCAGTACTTC. It codes for CASSSYEQYF. The variable domain in full, completed from reference TRBV11-2 and TRBJ2-7, reads EAGVAQSPRYKIIEKRQSVAFWCNPISGHATLYWYQQILGQGPKLLIQFQNNGVVDDSQLPKDRFSAERLKGVDSTLKIQPAKLEDSAVYLCASSSYEQYFGPGTRLTVT.

The chain carries TRBV12-3 or TRBV12-4 and TRBJ2-2; no definite D call. V gave up 6 bases and J gave up 2 bases, with 7 bases separating them. The CDR3 contains 13 residues. CDR3 nucleotide sequence: TGTGCCAGCAGCAACACTAACACCGGGGAGCTGTTTTTT. Amino acids: CASSNTNTGELFF.

This rearrangement joins TRBV7-9 to TRBJ1-1; D is ambiguous. The CDR3 sequence is 13 residues long. Trimming shortened V by 1 base and J by 2 bases, and 5 bases separated the two germline ends. CDR1 and CDR2 (germline): SEHNR, FQNEAQ (reference sequence). In DNA form, the CDR3 reads TGTGCCAGCAGCTTAGGGCATAACACTGAAGCTTTCTTT. As protein: CASSLGHNTEAFF.

This clonotype has at least ten counts. The V and J genes are TRBV27 and TRBJ2-3; TRBD2 agrees at 7 bases. The germline V gene has CDR1 MNHEY and CDR2 SMNVEV (reference sequence). V shed 3 bases and J 7 bases; nucleotides not matched to a gene: 10. The CDR3 contains 15 residues. Here the CDR3 DNA reads TGTGCCAGCAGTTTGTCGGCGGGGGTGCAAAATACGCAGTATTTT. Residues: CASSLSAGVQNTQYF.

This clonotype was recorded many times. The chain carries TRBV7-9 and TRBJ2-5; 11 nucleotides line up with TRBD2. Losses at the gene ends were 2 bases for V and 3 bases for J; bases not matched to a gene: 11. This CDR3 is built from 18 residues. Germline lookup yields CDR1 SEHNR and CDR2 FQNEAQ (reference sequence). The chain's CDR3 is CASSLSAHLAGGKETQYF. CDR3 bases: TGTGCCAGCAGCTTATCGGCCCACCTAGCGGGGGGTAAAGAGACCCAGTACTTC.

This clonotype has just a few counts. The J gene is TRBJ1-3, the V gene TRBV18; 7 nucleotides agree with TRBD1. Germline V gives CDR1 KGHSH, CDR2 LQKENI. Germline trimming cut 8 bases from V and 0 bases from J; bases unmatched to any gene: 4. CDR3 length: 14 amino acids. The CDR3 reads CASQGGDSGNTIYF. CDR3 sequence (DNA): TGTGCCAGCCAGGGGGGAGACTCTGGAAACACCATATATTTT.

At least ten counts were recorded for this clonotype. This chain uses TRBV7-2 with TRBJ2-7; the D gene is possibly TRBD1 (5 bases). This CDR3 is 14 amino acids long. Germline CDR1 reads SGHTA; CDR2 reads FQGNSA. V was pared by 5 bases and J by 6 bases, with 17 bases between. Here the CDR3 reads CASSPSPARGEQYV. CDR3 in DNA: TGTGCCAGCAGCCCAAGTCCGGCAAGGGGCGAGCAGTACGTC.

The chain combines TRBV20-1 with TRBJ2-3; 11 bases map to TRBD1. V lost 6 bases and J lost 4; bases outside the gene matches: 9. Germline V lookup: CDR1 DFQATT, CDR2 SNEGSKA (reference sequence). CDR3 size: 15 residues. CDR3 amino acids: CSATWTGGVPDTQYF. DNA of the CDR3: TGCAGTGCAACATGGACAGGGGGCGTCCCAGATACGCAGTATTTT.

This clonotype came up many times. The V gene is TRBV19, the J gene TRBJ2-1; D may correspond to TRBD1 or TRBD2 (5 bases each). The CDR3 has 15 amino acids. Germline-derived CDR1 and CDR2 are LNHDA and SQIVND (reference sequence). The V end was cut by 0 bases, the J end by 2 bases, with 8 bases between. The CDR3 DNA sequence: TGTGCCAGTAGTATAGACAGGGACCCCTACAATGAGCAGTTCTTC. It codes for CASSIDRDPYNEQFF.

This clonotype was counted at least ten times. The chain couples TRBV5-1 to TRBJ2-1; the D is unclear. The CDR3 sequence is 12 residues long. The germline V gene has CDR1 SGHRS and CDR2 YFSETQ. V dropped 4 bases and J dropped 8 bases, with 10 bases sitting between them. CDR3 nucleotide sequence: TGCGCCAGCAGCATATCATCTGATGAGCAGTTCTTC. Protein: CASSISSDEQFF.

The sample holds many counts of this clonotype. DNA of the CDR3: TGCGCCAGCAGCTTCACAGGGGGCTATCAGGAGACCCAGTACTTC. Protein product: CASSFTGGYQETQYF. The chain uses TRBV5-1 and TRBJ2-5; 9 bases align to TRBD1. J was trimmed by 5 bases and V by 2 bases; bases with no gene match: 7. The length of the CDR3 is 15 residues. The germline gives CDR1 SGHRS, CDR2 YFSETQ. Together with reference TRBV5-1 and TRBJ2-5, the CDR3 gives the full variable domain: KAGVTQTPRYLIKTRGQQVTLSCSPISGHRSVSWYQQTPGQGLQFLFEYFSETQRNKGNFPGRFSGRQFSNSRSEMNVSTLELGDSALYLCASSFTGGYQETQYFGPGTRLLVL.